The 26 T cell receptor beta chains given below trace back to one sample, sequenced in a study of beta chain features in type 1 diabetes. General study results and limits: All four CD4+ subsets from Type 1 diabetes patients carried moderately but significantly shorter TCRB CDR3s.

Isolated RNA was reverse transcribed in full, so expressed TCRB transcripts were sequenced. The method was immunoSEQ multiplex PCR; TCRdb's version includes in-frame clones alone and lacks a portion of them. This sample yields about 370,000 clones, of which around 9.6% are seen a single time; around 0.66% belongs to the top ten. Their recognized antigens are unknown. Input material: central memory CD4+ T cells from blood. The origin of the receptors is a man aged 25 to 40 with type 1 diabetes.

This clone was observed a handful of times. The V call is TRBV19, the J call TRBJ1-5; no clear D gene. Trimming removed 1 base at V and 2 bases at J, with 6 bases between. The CDR3 is 14 residues long. CDR1 and CDR2 from the germline V gene are LNHDA and SQIVND (reference sequence). This CDR3 is CASSIATGNQPQHF. CDR3 DNA sequence: TGTGCCAGTAGTATAGCCACGGGCAATCAGCCCCAGCATTTT.

The J gene is TRBJ2-2, the V gene TRBV18; 8 positions match TRBD1. There are 15 residues in the CDR3. Unmatched junction bases numbered 4, after V lost 3 bases and J lost 4 bases. Per the germline V gene, CDR1 is KGHSH and CDR2 is LQKENI. The CDR3 sequence is CASSPQGATTGELFF. DNA for the CDR3: TGTGCCAGCTCACCGCAGGGGGCAACCACCGGGGAGCTGTTTTTT.

This clone was detected only a few times. This CDR3 reads CASSRDSQETQYF. In nucleotides, the CDR3 is TGTGCCAGCAGCCGGGACTCACAAGAGACCCAGTACTTC. The gene calls are TRBV11-2 and TRBJ2-5, with D maybe TRBD2 (6 bases). V dropped 5 bases and J dropped 2 bases, with 9 bases sitting between them. CDR1 and CDR2 (germline): SGHAT, FQNNGV. The CDR3 sequence is 13 residues long.

The genes are TRBV4-2 and TRBJ2-5; a possible D gene is TRBD2 (6 bases). V gave up 1 base and J gave up 5 bases, with 14 bases separating them. The CDR3 runs 15 residues. Germline CDR1 reads LGHNA; CDR2 reads YNFKEQ. For the CDR3, the DNA is TGTGCCAGCAGCCAAGGATGGCGGGGCGGTGAGACCCAGTACTTC. Its translation is CASSQGWRGGETQYF.

This clone was counted only a few times. This chain connects TRBV30 to TRBJ1-2; 9 positions match TRBD1. After removal of 3 bases from V and 5 bases from J, the junction contained 7 bases not matched to a gene. Germline loops: CDR1 GTSNPN, CDR2 SVGIG (reference sequence). The CDR3 runs 14 residues. CDR3 nucleotides: TGTGCCTGGAGCCCCCCGGGACAGGGTTATGGCTACACCTTC. Translation: CAWSPPGQGYGYTF.

This clone turned up a few times. This chain connects TRBV7-2 to TRBJ2-1; D is ambiguous. The CDR3 has 15 residues. From germline, CDR1 is SGHTA and CDR2 FQGNSA. Deletions cut 0 bases from V and 2 bases from J, with 8 bases between. Here the CDR3 DNA reads TGTGCCAGCAGCTTAGCCAGGACCACCTACAATGAGCAGTTCTTC. Amino acid sequence: CASSLARTTYNEQFF.

Worth noting for this clone: It may be a read error: a sequence one base away is much more abundant. The J gene is TRBJ1-1, the V gene TRBV7-6, with D unresolved. Germline values: CDR1 SGHVS, CDR2 FNYEAQ. The CDR3 sequence is 12 residues long. Trimming removed 5 bases from V and 1 base from J, with 5 bases in between. CDR3 protein: CASSRPNTEAFF. The CDR3 DNA reads as TGTGCCAGCAGCCGACCGAACACTGAAGCTTTCTTT.

The chain carries TRBV6-6 and TRBJ2-5; D assignment may be TRBD1 or TRBD2 (5 bases each). The ends were cut back, 2 bases at V and 4 bases at J, with 14 bases in the middle. Germline CDR1 is MNHNY and CDR2 is SVGAGI (reference sequence). The CDR3 contains 15 residues. CDR3: CASSYGGTRRETQYF. The CDR3 DNA reads as TGTGCCAGCAGTTACGGGGGTACACGCCGAGAGACCCAGTACTTC.

Note on this clone: Possible read error: a much larger clone is one base away. The identical CDR3 is also encoded by other nucleotide sequences in the sample. This chain joins TRBV5-5 and TRBJ2-3; D unresolved. Between the trimmed V and J ends, which lost 2 bases and 0 bases, there was a span of 7 bases. Germline V lookup: CDR1 SGHKS, CDR2 YYEKEE (reference sequence). CDR3 size: 14 residues. CDR3 coding DNA: TGTGCCAGCAGCTTAGGCGGTAGCACAGATACGCAGTATTTT. Protein sequence: CASSLGGSTDTQYF.

The chain is built from TRBV10-3 and TRBJ2-7; 7 bases match TRBD2. The CDR3 is made up of 14 amino acids. V lost 5 bases to trimming and J lost 5 bases; unmatched junction nucleotides: 9. Germline V lookup: CDR1 ENHRY, CDR2 SYGVKD. The CDR3 loop reads CAISSGTTTNEQYF. DNA for the CDR3: TGTGCCATCAGTTCCGGGACTACCACCAACGAGCAGTACTTC.

In this sample, this clone turned up a few times. The genes are TRBV30 and TRBJ2-5; D is undetermined. The DNA end favors TRBJ2-7, so the J call may be wrong. Germline CDR1 reads GTSNPN; CDR2 reads SVGIG (reference sequence). This CDR3 is 11 amino acids long. DNA of the CDR3: TGTGCCTGGAGTGTAGGCCACGAGCAGTACTTC. It encodes CAWSVGHEQYF.

CDR3 sequence (DNA): TGTGCCAGCTCACCTCGAATGGGGTTAGGCACTGAAGCTTTCTTT. Translated, it gives CASSPRMGLGTEAFF. The chain recombines TRBV18 with TRBJ1-1, with no clear D. The V gene's germline CDR1 is KGHSH and CDR2 LQKENI. This CDR3 region has 15 residues. Trimming shortened V by 3 bases and J by 4 bases, and 15 bases separated the two germline ends.

This clone was counted between two and nine times. V and J are TRBV6-6 and TRBJ2-3; D may be TRBD2 (5 bases). Trimming cost V 5 bases and J 4 bases, with 7 bases left between them. The CDR3 covers 12 residues. Germline CDR1 is MNHNY and CDR2 is SVGAGI (reference sequence). The CDR3 here is CASSSGADTQYF. The CDR3 DNA sequence: TGTGCCAGCAGTAGCGGAGCAGATACGCAGTATTTT.

The chain is built from TRBV5-4 and TRBJ2-1, with a weak D call TRBD2 (5 bases). The V gene's germline CDR1 is SGHNT and CDR2 YYREEE (reference sequence). The V end was cut by 4 bases, the J end by 6 bases, with 17 bases between. The CDR3 contains 15 residues. CDR3 region: CASSLDAYSGNEQFF. The CDR3 DNA follows: TGTGCCAGCAGCCTCGATGCCTACAGCGGCAATGAGCAGTTCTTC.

The V gene is TRBV30, the J gene TRBJ2-1; tentatively, D is TRBD1 (6 bases). V was pared by 0 bases and J by 6 bases, with 15 bases between. The germline gives CDR1 GTSNPN, CDR2 SVGIG (reference sequence). The CDR3 runs 15 residues. DNA of the CDR3: TGTGCCTGGAGTGTACGAGGGGGAACGGGCAATGAGCAGTTCTTC. Translated, it gives CAWSVRGGTGNEQFF.

The gene calls are TRBV10-3 and TRBJ2-3; a weak D match, TRBD1 (5 bases). CDR3 size: 13 residues. Germline CDR1 reads ENHRY; CDR2 reads SYGVKD. The ends were cut back, 7 bases at V and 0 bases at J, with 8 bases in the middle. CDR3 nucleotides: TGTGCCATCACAGGGTATAGCACAGATACGCAGTATTTT. Translating it yields CAITGYSTDTQYF.

This clone was seen a few times. The rearrangement links TRBV7-2 to TRBJ1-1, with D unresolved. The V gene lost 5 bases and the J gene lost 6 bases, with 13 bases spanning the gap. This CDR3 contains 13 residues. Germline lookup yields CDR1 SGHTA and CDR2 FQGNSA. CDR3 region: CASSPGRAPEAFF. The CDR3 bases are TGTGCCAGCAGCCCAGGAAGGGCCCCTGAAGCTTTCTTT.

The chain carries TRBV5-5 and TRBJ2-5, with TRBD2 matching 14 bases. The CDR3 runs to 17 residues. The trim removed 4 bases at V and 8 bases at J, leaving 13 bases unmatched. Germline lookup yields CDR1 SGHKS and CDR2 YYEKEE (reference sequence). The CDR3 sequence: CASSPTTSGRAPETQYF. The CDR3 DNA reads TGTGCCAGCAGCCCGACGACTAGCGGGAGGGCCCCGGAAACCCAGTACTTC.

This chain links TRBV7-3 with TRBJ2-7; D is undetermined. The germline V gene has CDR1 SGHTA and CDR2 FQGTGA. This CDR3 spans 13 amino acids. V lost 1 base to trimming and J lost 6 bases, with 10 bases between them. Here the CDR3 reads CASSLSVVSEQYF. The CDR3 DNA follows: TGTGCCAGCAGCTTAAGTGTCGTCTCCGAGCAGTACTTC.

The gene calls are TRBV5-1 and TRBJ1-1; 8 bases match TRBD1. Germline CDR1 and CDR2: SGHRS and YFSETQ. J was trimmed by 7 bases and V by 4 bases; bases with no gene match: 6. This CDR3 is built from 13 residues. CDR3 loop: CASSPQGQGEAFF. For the CDR3, the DNA is TGCGCCAGCAGCCCCCAAGGACAGGGTGAAGCTTTCTTT.

Only a few counts were recorded for this clone. The genes are TRBV11-2 and TRBJ1-4; 9 positions match TRBD1. The V and J ends lost 5 bases and 8 bases, in that order; junction bases with no gene match: 9. This CDR3 is 15 amino acids long. CDR1 SGHAT and CDR2 FQNNGV come from the germline V gene. CDR3 amino acids: CASSPGQGRGEKLFF. CDR3 DNA sequence: TGTGCCAGCAGCCCCGGACAGGGGCGGGGAGAAAAACTGTTTTTT.

The V call is TRBV12-5, the J call TRBJ2-1, with 10 bases matching TRBD2. The CDR3 length is 13 residues. V trimming: 1 base; J trimming: 15 bases; junction bases outside the gene matches: 6. The germline V gene has CDR1 LGHNT and CDR2 FRNRAP. The CDR3, as DNA: TGTGCTAGTGGTTTGGGGACTAGCGGCAGTGCGTTCTTC. Its translation is CASGLGTSGSAFF.

In its sample, this clone was seen a few times. The rearrangement links TRBV6-1 to TRBJ1-2; no reliable D call. CDR3 length equals 14 residues. Germline V lookup: CDR1 MNHNS, CDR2 SASEGT. V was pared by 2 bases and J by 6 bases, with 13 bases between. CDR3 residues: CASSERRMVDGYTF. In DNA, the CDR3 is TGTGCCAGCAGTGAAAGGCGGATGGTTGATGGCTACACCTTC.

This clone was detected many times. The chain joins TRBV2 to TRBJ1-2; D call uncertain. The CDR3 loop spans 13 amino acids. Germline CDR1 SNHLY, CDR2 FYNNEI. V was trimmed by 3 bases and J by 8 bases, leaving 13 bases between them. This chain's CDR3 is CASSDSPPSGYTF. DNA of the CDR3: TGTGCCAGCAGTGACAGTCCCCCATCGGGCTACACCTTC.

This clone was counted only a few times. This rearrangement joins TRBV11-3 to TRBJ2-7; D gene uncertain. The germline V and J ends were trimmed by 3 bases and 3 bases, with 9 bases remaining between them. Looked up from germline, CDR1 is SGHNT and CDR2 is YENEEA. CDR3 size: 13 residues. For the CDR3, the DNA is TGTGCCAGCAGCTTGGGCCGCGGCTACGAGCAGTACTTC. It codes for CASSLGRGYEQYF.

The chain carries TRBV4-2 and TRBJ2-2, with TRBD2 matching over 13 bases. This CDR3 region has 16 residues. From germline, CDR1 is LGHNA and CDR2 YNFKEQ. The V segment lost 3 bases and the J segment 6 bases; nucleotides outside the gene matches: 4. This chain's CDR3 is CASSQALAGGPGELFF. The CDR3 DNA follows: TGTGCCAGCAGCCAGGCACTAGCGGGAGGGCCCGGGGAGCTGTTTTTT.